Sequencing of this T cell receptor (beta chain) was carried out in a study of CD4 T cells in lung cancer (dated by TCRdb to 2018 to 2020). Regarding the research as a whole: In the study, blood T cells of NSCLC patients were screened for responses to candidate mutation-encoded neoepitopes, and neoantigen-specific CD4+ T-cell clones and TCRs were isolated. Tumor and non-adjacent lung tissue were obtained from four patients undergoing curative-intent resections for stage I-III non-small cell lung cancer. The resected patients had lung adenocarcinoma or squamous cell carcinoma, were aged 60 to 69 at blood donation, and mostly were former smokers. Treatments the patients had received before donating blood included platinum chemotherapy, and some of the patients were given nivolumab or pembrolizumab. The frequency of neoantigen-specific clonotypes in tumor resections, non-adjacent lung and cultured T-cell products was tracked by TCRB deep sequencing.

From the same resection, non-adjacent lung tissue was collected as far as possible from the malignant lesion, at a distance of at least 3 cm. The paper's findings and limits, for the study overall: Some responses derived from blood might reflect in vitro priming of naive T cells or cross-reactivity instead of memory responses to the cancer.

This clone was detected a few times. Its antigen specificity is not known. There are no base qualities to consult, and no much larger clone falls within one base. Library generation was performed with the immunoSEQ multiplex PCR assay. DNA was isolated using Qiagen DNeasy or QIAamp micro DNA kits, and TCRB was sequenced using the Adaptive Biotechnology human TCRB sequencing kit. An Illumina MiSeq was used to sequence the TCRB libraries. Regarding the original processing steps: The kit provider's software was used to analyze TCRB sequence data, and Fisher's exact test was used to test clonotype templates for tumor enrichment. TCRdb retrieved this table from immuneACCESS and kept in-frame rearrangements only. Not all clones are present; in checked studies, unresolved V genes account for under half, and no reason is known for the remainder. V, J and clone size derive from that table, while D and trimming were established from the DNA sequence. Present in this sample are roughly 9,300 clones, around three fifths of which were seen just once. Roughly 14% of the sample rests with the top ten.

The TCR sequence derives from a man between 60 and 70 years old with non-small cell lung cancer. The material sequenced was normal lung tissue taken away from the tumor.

The sequenced DNA: TGTGCCAGTGCAACAAGTCGGGGCTCTGGGGCCAACGTCCTGACTTTC. This is translated as CASATSRGSGANVLTF. The chain is encoded by TRBV19 joined to TRBJ2-6; a tentative D call is TRBD2 (5 bases match). The junction shows trimming of 8 bases on V and 0 bases on J, plus 14 bases between the germline ends. The CDR3 measures 16 amino acids from cysteine to phenylalanine. The only DNA kept is the CDR3, 48 bases in frame from the first base. Sequences LNHDA (CDR1) and SQIVND (CDR2) are obtained from the germline V gene (reference sequence).